The 2 T cell receptor beta chains below were found in one sample sequenced in a study of blood T cell repertoires in COVID-19. Here immunoSEQ multiplex PCR was the method, and the copy in TCRdb shows in-frame clones only, minus some. The sample includes 300,000 or so clones, 87% of them seen just once. Sequenced: peripheral blood. These receptors all stem from a woman aged 40 to 50 who had recovered from COVID-19.

The gene calls are TRBV2 and TRBJ2-7, with a possible D match to TRBD2 (5 bases). Trimming left V 6 bases short and J 0 bases short, with 15 bases between. Looked up from germline, CDR1 is SNHLY and CDR2 is FYNNEI. The CDR3 has 15 residues. This chain's CDR3 is CASSQDSWNSYEQYF. The CDR3 nucleotides read TGTGCCAGCAGCCAGGACTCCTGGAACTCCTACGAGCAGTACTTC.

V gene TRBV12-5 combines with J gene TRBJ2-3; 8 bases map to TRBD2. Trimming at V came to 1 base and at J to 3 bases, leaving 15 bases not matched to a gene. CDR1 is LGHNT, CDR2 FRNRAP, per germline. This CDR3 comprises 19 residues. CDR3 loop: CASGLDLRRLATETDTQYF. DNA for the CDR3: TGTGCTAGTGGTTTGGACCTGAGGCGACTAGCGACGGAGACAGATACGCAGTATTTT. Full variable domain (missing parts from reference TRBV12-5 and TRBJ2-3): DARVTQTPRHKVTEMGQEVTMRCQPILGHNTVFWYRQTMMQGLELLAYFRNRAPLDDSGMPKDRFSAEMPDATLATLKIQPSEPRDSAVYFCASGLDLRRLATETDTQYFGPGTRLTVL.